A single T cell receptor beta chain is shown here with its context. The data derive from a study of blood T cell repertoires in COVID-19. Per the study methods: Nucleated cell counts were estimated from reference gene primer amplification. Clones were sequenced by immunoSEQ multiplex PCR, and TCRdb holds only the in-frame ones, with some missing. V and J calls and clone size are copied from that table; D and trimming were computed from the DNA. Among over 90,000 clones listed, over 70% were seen once. This CDR3 is built from 12 residues. V was pared by 7 bases and J by 1 base, with 0 bases of the junction left unmatched.

The receptor was isolated from a man older than 75 with active or convalescent COVID-19. The chain uses TRBV12-3 or TRBV12-4 and TRBJ2-5; the match to TRBD1 covers 7 bases. Sample: peripheral blood. The CDR3 coding sequence is TGTGCCAGCAACAGGGGCCAAGAGACCCAGTACTTC. Protein sequence: CASNRGQETQYF.